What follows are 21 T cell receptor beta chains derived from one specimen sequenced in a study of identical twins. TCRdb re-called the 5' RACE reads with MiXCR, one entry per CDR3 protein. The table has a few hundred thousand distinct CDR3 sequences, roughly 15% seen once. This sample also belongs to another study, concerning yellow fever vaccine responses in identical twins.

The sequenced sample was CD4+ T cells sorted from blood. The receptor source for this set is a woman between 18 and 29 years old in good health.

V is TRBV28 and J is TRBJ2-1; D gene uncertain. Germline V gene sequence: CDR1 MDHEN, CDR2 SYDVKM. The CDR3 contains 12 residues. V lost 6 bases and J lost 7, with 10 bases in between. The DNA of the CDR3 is TGTGCCAGCAGCCGCGAGTGGAATGAGCAGTTCTTC. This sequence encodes CASSREWNEQFF.

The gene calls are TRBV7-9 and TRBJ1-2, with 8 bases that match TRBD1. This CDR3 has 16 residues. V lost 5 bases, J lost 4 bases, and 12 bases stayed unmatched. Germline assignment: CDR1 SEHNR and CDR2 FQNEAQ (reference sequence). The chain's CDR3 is CASSPQFIDRGYGYTF. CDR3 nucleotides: TGTGCCAGCAGCCCCCAATTTATCGACAGGGGCTATGGCTACACCTTC.

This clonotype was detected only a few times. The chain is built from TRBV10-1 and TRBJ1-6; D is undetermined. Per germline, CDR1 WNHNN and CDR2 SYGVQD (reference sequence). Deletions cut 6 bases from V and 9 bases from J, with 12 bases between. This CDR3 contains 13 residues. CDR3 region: CASSPGRFSPLHF. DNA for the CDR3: TGCGCCAGCAGCCCTGGCAGGTTTTCACCCCTCCACTTT.

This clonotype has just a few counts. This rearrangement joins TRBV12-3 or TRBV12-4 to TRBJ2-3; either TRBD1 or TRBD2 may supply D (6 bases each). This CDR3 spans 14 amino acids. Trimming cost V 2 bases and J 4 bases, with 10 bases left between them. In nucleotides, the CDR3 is TGTGCCAGCAGTTTATTCGGGGGCGCAGATACGCAGTATTTT. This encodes CASSLFGGADTQYF.

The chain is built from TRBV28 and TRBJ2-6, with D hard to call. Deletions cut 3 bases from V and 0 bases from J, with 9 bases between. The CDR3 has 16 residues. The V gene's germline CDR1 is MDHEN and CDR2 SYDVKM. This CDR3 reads CASSLDSHSGANVLTF. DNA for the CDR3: TGTGCCAGCAGTTTGGATTCACACTCTGGGGCCAACGTCCTGACTTTC.

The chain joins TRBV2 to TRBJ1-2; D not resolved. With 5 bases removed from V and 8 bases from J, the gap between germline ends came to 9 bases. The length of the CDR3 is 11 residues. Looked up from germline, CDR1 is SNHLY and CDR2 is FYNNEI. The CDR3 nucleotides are TGTGCCAGCAGTTTGGAGAGAGGCTACACCTTC. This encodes CASSLERGYTF.

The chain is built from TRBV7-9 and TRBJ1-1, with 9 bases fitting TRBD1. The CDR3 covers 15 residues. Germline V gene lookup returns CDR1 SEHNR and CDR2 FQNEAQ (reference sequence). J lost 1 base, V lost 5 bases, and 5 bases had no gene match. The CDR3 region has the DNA TGTGCCAGCAGCGGGACAGGGCTAAGGAACACTGAAGCTTTCTTT. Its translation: CASSGTGLRNTEAFF.

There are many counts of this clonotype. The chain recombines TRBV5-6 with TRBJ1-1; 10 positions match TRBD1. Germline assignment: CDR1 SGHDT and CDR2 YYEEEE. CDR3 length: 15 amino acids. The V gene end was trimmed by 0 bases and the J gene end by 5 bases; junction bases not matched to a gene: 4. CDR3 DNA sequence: TGTGCCAGCAGCTTGGGGGGACAGGGGAGGACTGAAGCTTTCTTT. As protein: CASSLGGQGRTEAFF.

The CDR3 nucleotides are TGTGCCAGCAGCGTAGGGGGCGACGGGGTTGAGAAGTACTTC. Its translation: CASSVGGDGVEKYF. The chain uses TRBV9 and TRBJ2-7; the D call may be TRBD1 or TRBD2 (5 bases each). The V gene's germline CDR1 is SGDLS and CDR2 YYNGEE. Trimming cost V 0 bases and J 11 bases, with 18 bases left between them. The CDR3 loop spans 14 amino acids.

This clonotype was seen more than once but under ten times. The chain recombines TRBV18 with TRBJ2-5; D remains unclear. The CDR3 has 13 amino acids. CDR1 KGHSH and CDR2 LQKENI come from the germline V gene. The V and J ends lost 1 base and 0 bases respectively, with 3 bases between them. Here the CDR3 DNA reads TGTGCCAGCTCACCACAGTACCAAGAGACCCAGTACTTC. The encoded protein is CASSPQYQETQYF.

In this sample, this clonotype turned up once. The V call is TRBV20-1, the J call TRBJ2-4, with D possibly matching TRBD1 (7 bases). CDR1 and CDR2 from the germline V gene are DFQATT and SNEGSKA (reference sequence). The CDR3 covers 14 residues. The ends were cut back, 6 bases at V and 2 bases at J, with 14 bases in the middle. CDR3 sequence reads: CSAPGGSTKNIQYF. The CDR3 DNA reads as TGCAGTGCCCCAGGGGGGAGTACCAAAAACATTCAGTACTTC.

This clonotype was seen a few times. The CDR3 reads CATSRAAGRQYF. The CDR3 region has the DNA TGTGCCACCAGCAGAGCGGCAGGGCGGCAGTATTTT. The chain links TRBV15 to TRBJ2-3, with a weak D call TRBD1 (5 bases). CDR3 size: 12 residues. V lost 1 base, J lost 11 bases, and 10 bases lay in between. The V gene's germline CDR1 is LNHNV and CDR2 YYDKDF (reference sequence).

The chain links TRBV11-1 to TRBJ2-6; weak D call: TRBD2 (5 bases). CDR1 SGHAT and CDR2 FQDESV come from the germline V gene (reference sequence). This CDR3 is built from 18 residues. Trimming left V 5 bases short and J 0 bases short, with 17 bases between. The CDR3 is CASSPGLLSVSGANVLTF. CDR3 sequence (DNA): TGTGCCAGCAGCCCAGGACTTCTATCCGTCTCTGGGGCCAACGTCCTGACTTTC.

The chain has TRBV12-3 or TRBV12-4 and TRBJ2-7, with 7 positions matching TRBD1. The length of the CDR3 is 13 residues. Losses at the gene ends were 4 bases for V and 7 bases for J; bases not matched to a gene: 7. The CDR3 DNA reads TGTGCCAGCAGTTGGACAGGTCTGCATGAGCAGTACGTC. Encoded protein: CASSWTGLHEQYV.

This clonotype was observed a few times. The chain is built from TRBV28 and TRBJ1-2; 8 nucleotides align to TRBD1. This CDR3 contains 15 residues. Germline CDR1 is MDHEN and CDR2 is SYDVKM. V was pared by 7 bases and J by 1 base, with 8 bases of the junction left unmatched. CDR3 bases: TGTGCCAGCACCACCCAGGGGGCGGGTAACTATGGCTACACCTTC. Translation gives CASTTQGAGNYGYTF.

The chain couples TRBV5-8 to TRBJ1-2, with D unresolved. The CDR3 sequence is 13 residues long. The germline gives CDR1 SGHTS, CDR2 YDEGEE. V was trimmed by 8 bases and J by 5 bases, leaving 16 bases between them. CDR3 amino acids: CARAKMERYGYTF. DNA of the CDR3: TGTGCCAGAGCTAAGATGGAGAGGTATGGCTACACCTTC. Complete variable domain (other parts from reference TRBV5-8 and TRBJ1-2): EAGVTQSPTHLIKTRGQQATLRCSPISGHTSVYWYQQALGLGLQFLLWYDEGEERNRGNFPPRFSGRQFPNYSSELNVNALELEDSALYLCARAKMERYGYTFGSGTRLTVV.

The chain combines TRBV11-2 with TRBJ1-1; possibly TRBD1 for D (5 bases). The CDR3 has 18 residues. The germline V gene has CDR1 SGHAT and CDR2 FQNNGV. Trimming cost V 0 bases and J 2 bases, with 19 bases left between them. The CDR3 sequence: CASSLDLITGHRNTEAFF. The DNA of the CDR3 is TGTGCCAGCAGCTTAGATTTGATTACTGGACACCGAAACACTGAAGCTTTCTTT. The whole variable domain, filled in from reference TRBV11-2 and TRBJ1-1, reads EAGVAQSPRYKIIEKRQSVAFWCNPISGHATLYWYQQILGQGPKLLIQFQNNGVVDDSQLPKDRFSAERLKGVDSTLKIQPAKLEDSAVYLCASSLDLITGHRNTEAFFGQGTRLTVV.

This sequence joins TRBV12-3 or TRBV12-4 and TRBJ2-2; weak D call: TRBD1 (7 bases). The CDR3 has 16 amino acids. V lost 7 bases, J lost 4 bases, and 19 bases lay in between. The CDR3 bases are TGTGCCAGCAACCTTGCGGGGACAGACTTCACCGGGGAGCTGTTTTTT. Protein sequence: CASNLAGTDFTGELFF.

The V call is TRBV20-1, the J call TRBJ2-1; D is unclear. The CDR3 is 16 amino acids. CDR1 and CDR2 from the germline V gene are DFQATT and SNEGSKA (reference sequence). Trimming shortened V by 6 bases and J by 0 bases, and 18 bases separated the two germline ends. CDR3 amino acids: CSAWAQAPGSYNEQFF. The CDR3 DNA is TGCAGTGCCTGGGCCCAGGCGCCGGGCTCCTACAATGAGCAGTTCTTC.

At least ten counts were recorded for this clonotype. The CDR3 DNA is TGTGCCAGCAGCCGAGGGAGCCACGAGCAGTACTTC. This codes for CASSRGSHEQYF. The V call is TRBV12-3 or TRBV12-4, the J call TRBJ2-7; D is possibly TRBD2 (5 bases). The CDR3 extends over 12 amino acids. Trimming stripped 6 bases from V and 5 bases from J, with 11 bases between.

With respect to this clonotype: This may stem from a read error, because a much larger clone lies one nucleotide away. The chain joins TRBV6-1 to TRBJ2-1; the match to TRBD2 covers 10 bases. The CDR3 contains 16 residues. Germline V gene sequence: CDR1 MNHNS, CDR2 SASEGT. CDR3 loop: CASSEASGGAFNELFF. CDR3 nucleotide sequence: TGTGCCAGCAGTGAAGCAAGCGGGGGGGCTTTCAATGAGCTGTTCTTC.